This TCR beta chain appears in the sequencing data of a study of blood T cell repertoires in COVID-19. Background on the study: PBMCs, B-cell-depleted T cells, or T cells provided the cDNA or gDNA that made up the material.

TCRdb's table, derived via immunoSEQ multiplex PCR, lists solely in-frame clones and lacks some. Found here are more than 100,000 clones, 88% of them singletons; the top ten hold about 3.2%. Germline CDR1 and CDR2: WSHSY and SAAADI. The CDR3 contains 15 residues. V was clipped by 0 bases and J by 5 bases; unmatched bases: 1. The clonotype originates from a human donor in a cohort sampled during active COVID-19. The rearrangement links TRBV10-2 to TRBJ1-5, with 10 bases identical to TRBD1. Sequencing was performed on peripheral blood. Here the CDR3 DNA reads TGCGCCAGCAGTGAGTCGGGGACAGGGGATCAGCCCCAGCATTTT. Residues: CASSESGTGDQPQHF.